The 19 T cell receptor beta chains below come from one sample, sequenced in a study of T cell changes during pregnancy in multiple sclerosis. Here immunoSEQ multiplex PCR was the method, and the copy in TCRdb shows in-frame clones only, minus some. The data hold 90,000 or so clones, with around 90% observed a single time. The sample here was peripheral blood, taken in the first trimester of pregnancy. Receptor source: a female donor with multiple sclerosis, enrolled in a pregnancy study.

V and J are TRBV28 and TRBJ2-7; 7 bases align to TRBD2. Germline V CDR1 and CDR2: MDHEN, SYDVKM. After removal of 7 bases from V and 7 bases from J, the junction contained 7 bases not matched to a gene. CDR3 length: 12 residues. The CDR3 spells CASTGGSGEQYF. CDR3 sequence (DNA): TGTGCCAGCACGGGGGGAAGTGGGGAGCAGTACTTC. Full variable domain (rest looked up from reference TRBV28 and TRBJ2-7): DVKVTQSSRYLVKRTGEKVFLECVQDMDHENMFWYRQDPGLGLRLIYFSYDVKMKEKGDIPEGYSVSREKKERFSLILESASTNQTSMYLCASTGGSGEQYFGPGTRLTVT.

V and J are TRBV7-9 and TRBJ2-5, with a weak D call TRBD2 (6 bases). There are 14 residues in the CDR3. V was clipped by 4 bases and J by 7 bases, with 16 bases between them. In germline, CDR1 is SEHNR, CDR2 FQNEAQ (reference sequence). Written as DNA, the CDR3 is TGTGCCAGCAGCTCAGGGACTTTATGGGGGACCCAGTACTTC. It encodes CASSSGTLWGTQYF. Variable domain in full (rest from reference TRBV7-9 and TRBJ2-5): DTGVSQNPRHKITKRGQNVTFRCDPISEHNRLYWYRQTLGQGPEFLTYFQNEAQLEKSRLLSDRFSAERPKGSFSTLEIQRTEQGDSAMYLCASSSGTLWGTQYFGPGTRLLVL.

This clone was counted once. V gene TRBV7-2 combines with J gene TRBJ2-7; 9 positions match TRBD2. J was trimmed by 6 bases and V by 3 bases; bases with no gene match: 6. The CDR3 is 14 residues long. CDR1 and CDR2 (germline): SGHTA, FQGNSA. CDR3 nucleotide sequence: TGTGCCAGCAGCTTTAGCGGGAGTCTGGGCGAGCAGTACTTC. This encodes CASSFSGSLGEQYF. The entire variable domain, with the rest obtained from reference TRBV7-2 and TRBJ2-7, is as follows: GAGVSQSPSNKVTEKGKDVELRCDPISGHTALYWYRQSLGQGLEFLIYFQGNSAPDKSGLPSDRFSAERTGGSVSTLTIQRTQQEDSAVYLCASSFSGSLGEQYFGPGTRLTVT.

The gene calls are TRBV11-2 and TRBJ1-2; 8 bases map to TRBD1. Germline loops: CDR1 SGHAT, CDR2 FQNNGV. This CDR3 has 13 residues. V lost 5 bases, J lost 4 bases, and 3 bases stayed unmatched. In nucleotides, the CDR3 is TGTGCCAGCAGCCAAACAGGGGGCTATGGCTACACCTTC. Protein product: CASSQTGGYGYTF.

The chain has TRBV18 and TRBJ2-7, with a weak D call TRBD2 (5 bases). The germline V gene encodes CDR1 KGHSH and CDR2 LQKENI. The CDR3 extends over 16 amino acids. The V end was cut by 1 base, the J end by 4 bases, with 17 bases between. The CDR3 DNA reads TGTGCCAGCTCACCACAGGGTGAGGGCCTCTTATACGAGCAGTACTTC. This translates into CASSPQGEGLLYEQYF.

The chain employs TRBV6-5 and TRBJ1-1; no firm D call. V was trimmed by 2 bases and J by 9 bases, leaving 16 bases between them. Germline V gives CDR1 MNHEY, CDR2 SVGAGI. The CDR3 covers 14 residues. DNA of the CDR3: TGTGCCAGCAGTTACCTGGAGGGCGGTGGTAAAGCTTTCTTT. Translated, it gives CASSYLEGGGKAFF.

The rearrangement uses TRBV5-1 and TRBJ2-5, with 8 bases that match TRBD2. V lost 1 base and J lost 4; bases outside the gene matches: 15. This CDR3 is 18 amino acids long. CDR1 and CDR2 (germline): SGHRS, YFSETQ. The CDR3 nucleotides read TGCGCCAGCAGCTTGCACGGGAGGGATTTGGGACTAGGAGAGACCCAGTACTTC. Its protein is CASSLHGRDLGLGETQYF.

The chain uses TRBV7-3 and TRBJ1-2; TRBD1 aligns across 7 bases. CDR3 size: 14 residues. Germline V lookup: CDR1 SGHTA, CDR2 FQGTGA. J lost 8 bases, V lost 7 bases, and 13 bases had no gene match. The CDR3 reads CASTKERGLDGYTF. CDR3 nucleotide sequence: TGTGCCAGCACCAAGGAGAGGGGGCTGGACGGCTACACCTTC.

This chain uses TRBV7-6 with TRBJ2-7; D unclear. The germline CDR1 and CDR2 sequences are SGHVS and FNYEAQ. Trimming took 1 base from V and 0 from J, leaving 10 bases between them. The CDR3 loop spans 15 amino acids. CDR3 sequence: CASSLEMSSSYEQYF. The CDR3 DNA is TGTGCCAGCAGCTTAGAGATGAGTAGCTCCTACGAGCAGTACTTC.

This chain connects TRBV18 to TRBJ1-2, with a possible D match to TRBD1 (5 bases). With 2 bases removed from V and 3 bases from J, the gap between germline ends came to 16 bases. Germline CDR1 is KGHSH and CDR2 is LQKENI. This CDR3 contains 16 residues. DNA of the CDR3: TGTGCCAGCTCACCAAGGATGTCGTCGGGGGACTATGGCTACACCTTC. As protein: CASSPRMSSGDYGYTF.

This clone appeared a few times. This chain joins TRBV2 and TRBJ2-7, with D possibly matching TRBD2 (5 bases). CDR1 is SNHLY and CDR2 is FYNNEI in the germline V gene. Trimming stripped 5 bases from V and 3 bases from J, with 5 bases between. The CDR3 is made up of 11 amino acids. In DNA, the CDR3 is TGTGCCAGCAGTCGGGACTACGAGCAGTACTTC. Translation gives CASSRDYEQYF.

V gene TRBV27 combines with J gene TRBJ2-2; possible D gene TRBD1, 6 bases. Germline V gene data show CDR1 as MNHEY and CDR2 as SMNVEV (reference sequence). Trimming removed 6 bases at V and 4 bases at J, with 12 bases between. The CDR3 is 14 residues long. Here the CDR3 reads CASSPQGATGELFF. In nucleotides, the CDR3 is TGTGCCAGCAGCCCACAGGGAGCCACCGGGGAGCTGTTTTTT.

The chain employs TRBV19 and TRBJ1-5; no definite D call. With 3 bases removed from V and 4 bases from J, the gap between germline ends came to 7 bases. The CDR3 has 13 residues. From germline, CDR1 is LNHDA and CDR2 SQIVND (reference sequence). CDR3 in amino acids: CASSIRGNQPQHF. The DNA of the CDR3 is TGTGCCAGTAGTATTCGGGGTAATCAGCCCCAGCATTTT.

The rearrangement links TRBV9 to TRBJ2-3; 8 bases match TRBD1. The V and J ends lost 1 base and 4 bases, in that order; junction bases with no gene match: 8. Germline loops: CDR1 SGDLS, CDR2 YYNGEE. The length of the CDR3 is 16 residues. The CDR3 DNA follows: TGTGCCAGCAGCGTACAAACAGGGGGTATAGCAGATACGCAGTATTTT. It codes for CASSVQTGGIADTQYF.

The chain couples TRBV29-1 to TRBJ1-2, with D perhaps TRBD1 (5 bases). The germline CDR1 and CDR2 sequences are SQVTM and ANQGSEA. This CDR3 has 13 residues. V shed 4 bases and J shed 4 bases, with 13 bases lying between them. In nucleotides, the CDR3 is TGCAGCGTTGCTACCGGGACTGGCTATGGCTACACCTTC. Translation: CSVATGTGYGYTF. The full variable domain, its missing parts supplied by reference TRBV29-1 and TRBJ1-2, is SAVISQKPSRDICQRGTSLTIQCQVDSQVTMMFWYRQQPGQSLTLIATANQGSEATYESGFVIDKFPISRPNLTFSTLTVSNMSPEDSSIYLCSVATGTGYGYTFGSGTRLTVV.

This clone was recorded once. The chain employs TRBV5-1 and TRBJ1-1; D is perhaps TRBD1 (6 bases). The ends were cut back, 0 bases at V and 4 bases at J, with 13 bases in the middle. The CDR3 covers 15 residues. The germline V gene encodes CDR1 SGHRS and CDR2 YFSETQ. In nucleotides, the CDR3 is TGCGCCAGCAGCTTGGCAGGGGCTCCGGGCACTGAAGCTTTCTTT. It translates to CASSLAGAPGTEAFF.

This chain links TRBV5-4 with TRBJ2-2; TRBD1 aligns across 7 bases. The CDR3 consists of 18 residues. Germline assignment: CDR1 SGHNT and CDR2 YYREEE (reference sequence). J was trimmed by 5 bases and V by 4 bases; bases with no gene match: 17. The CDR3 is CASSPQNLQGVRTGELFF. The CDR3 coding sequence is TGTGCCAGCAGCCCACAAAACCTCCAGGGGGTAAGGACCGGGGAGCTGTTTTTT.

This chain joins TRBV28 and TRBJ2-2, with 10 bases that match TRBD2. The germline gives CDR1 MDHEN, CDR2 SYDVKM. The CDR3 totals 20 residues. After removal of 5 bases from V and 1 base from J, the junction contained 16 bases not matched to a gene. The DNA for the CDR3 is TGTGCCAGCAGTCCCCCGACTACACTAGCGGGGCTTATGAACACCGGGGAGCTGTTTTTT. This sequence encodes CASSPPTTLAGLMNTGELFF. The full variable domain, in which reference TRBV28 and TRBJ2-2 provide the parts outside the CDR3, is DVKVTQSSRYLVKRTGEKVFLECVQDMDHENMFWYRQDPGLGLRLIYFSYDVKMKEKGDIPEGYSVSREKKERFSLILESASTNQTSMYLCASSPPTTLAGLMNTGELFFGEGSRLTVL.

The chain carries TRBV7-3 and TRBJ2-2; no clear D gene. The germline CDR1 and CDR2 sequences are SGHTA and FQGTGA. The CDR3 contains 20 residues. V gave up 2 bases and J gave up 1 base, with 23 bases separating them. The CDR3 spells CASSLFFRGSRKLNTGELFF. Here the CDR3 DNA reads TGTGCCAGCAGCTTATTTTTTAGAGGCAGTCGAAAGTTGAACACCGGGGAGCTGTTTTTT.